The clone carrying this T cell receptor beta chain was seen a few times. PBMCs were cryopreserved, and roughly 2.1 micrograms of genomic DNA from them went into TCR beta libraries. The ends lost 6 bases at V and 0 bases at J; junction bases unmatched: 10. This CDR3 is 17 amino acids long. Germline CDR1 is MDHEN and CDR2 is SYDVKM. This entry belongs to a study of cytotoxic CD8 clonotypes in ibrutinib-treated CLL. Study at large: After median around 5.5 years, approximately 15 stayed in remission, approximately 12 progressed; responses roughly 24 partial, 2 complete. After treatment lasting a median 12 months, range 6 to 36, response samples were collected.

Only in-frame clones appear in the TCRdb table, and some are missing; sequencing was by immunoSEQ multiplex PCR. This sample has 12,000 or so clones; about 79% occur once, and the top ten carry roughly 16%. This clonotype was obtained from a human donor with chronic lymphocytic leukemia. Here the sequenced sample was PBMCs, taken at disease progression, from a patient treated with ibrutinib. This rearrangement joins TRBV28 to TRBJ2-2; 7 positions match TRBD1. CDR3 sequence (DNA): TGTGCCAGCAGGTCTTCCCTGGGACAGACGAACACCGGGGAGCTGTTTTTT. This codes for CASRSSLGQTNTGELFF. Full variable domain (remainder filled in from reference TRBV28 and TRBJ2-2): DVKVTQSSRYLVKRTGEKVFLECVQDMDHENMFWYRQDPGLGLRLIYFSYDVKMKEKGDIPEGYSVSREKKERFSLILESASTNQTSMYLCASRSSLGQTNTGELFFGEGSRLTVL.